This entry is about one TCR beta chain. TCRdb's copy holds only in-frame clones and misses some; the assay was immunoSEQ multiplex PCR. The sample records roughly 10,000 clones, around four fifths being singletons. This record comes from a study of somatic mutations in cytotoxic T cells in rheumatoid arthritis. This CDR3 spans 11 amino acids. CDR1 is ENHRY, CDR2 SYGVKD, per germline. V was trimmed by 7 bases and J by 4 bases, leaving 7 bases between them. This receptor was identified in a man aged 50-60 years in good health. Sequencing was carried out using CD8+ T cells sorted from blood. The V call is TRBV10-3, the J call TRBJ1-2; D perhaps matches TRBD1 (6 bases). The CDR3 DNA follows: TGTGCCATCAAGACAGGCTATGGCTACACCTTC. Encoded protein: CAIKTGYGYTF.